This TCR beta chain was recovered during a study of cytomegalovirus exposure and HLA in healthy donors. General study points: Further analysis, carried out later, found HLA-associated TCR beta chains more clonally expanded than equally common other chains. The authors enumerated 150 to 200 TCR beta chains as linked to cytomegalovirus. In vitro assays verified that three CMV-associated chains recognized CMV antigens specifically. A later analysis linked a missense variant in DCLRE1C to the trimming of TCR beta V and J genes.

On this clone itself: The antigen is not known.

This CDR3 contains 14 residues. Germline V CDR1 and CDR2: ENHRY, SYGVKD. The V end lost 7 bases, the J end lost 4 bases, and 17 bases lay between the germline ends. A multiplex PCR was run with 60 Vbeta primers and 13 Jbeta primers. Some clones are missing from TCRdb's copy, which holds only in-frame ones; the method was immunoSEQ multiplex PCR. The sample yields around 150,000 clones, roughly 80% seen once. This clonotype was obtained from a male donor in good health and CMV-seronegative. The V and J genes are TRBV10-3 and TRBJ2-7, with unresolved D. The material sequenced was PBMCs. CDR3 nucleotides: TGTGCCATCACCGTGGGCAATGGGCCATACGAGCAGTACTTC. Amino acid sequence: CAITVGNGPYEQYF.